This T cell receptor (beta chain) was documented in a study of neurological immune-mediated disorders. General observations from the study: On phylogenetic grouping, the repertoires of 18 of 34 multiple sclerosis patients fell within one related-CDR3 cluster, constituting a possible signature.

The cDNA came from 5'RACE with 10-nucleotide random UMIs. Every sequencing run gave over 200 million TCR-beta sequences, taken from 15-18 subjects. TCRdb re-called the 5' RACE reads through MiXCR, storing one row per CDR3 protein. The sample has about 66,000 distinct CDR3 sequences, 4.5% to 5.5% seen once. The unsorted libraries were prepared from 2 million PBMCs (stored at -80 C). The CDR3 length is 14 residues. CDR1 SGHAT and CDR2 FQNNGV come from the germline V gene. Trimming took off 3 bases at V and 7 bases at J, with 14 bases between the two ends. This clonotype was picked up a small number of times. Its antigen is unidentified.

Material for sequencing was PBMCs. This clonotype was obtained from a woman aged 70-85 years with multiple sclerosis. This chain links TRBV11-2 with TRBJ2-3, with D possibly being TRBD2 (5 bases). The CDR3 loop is CASSLTGSGNTQYF. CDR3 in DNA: TGTGCCAGCAGCTTGACGGGGAGCGGAAATACGCAGTATTTT.